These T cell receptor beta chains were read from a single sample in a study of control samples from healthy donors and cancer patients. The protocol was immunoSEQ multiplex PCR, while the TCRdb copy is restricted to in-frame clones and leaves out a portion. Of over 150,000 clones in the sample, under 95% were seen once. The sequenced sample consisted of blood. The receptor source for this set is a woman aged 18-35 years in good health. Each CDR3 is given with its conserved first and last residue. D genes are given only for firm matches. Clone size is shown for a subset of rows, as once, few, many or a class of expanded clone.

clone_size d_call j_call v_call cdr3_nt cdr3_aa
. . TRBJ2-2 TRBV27 TGTGCCAGCAATACAGGGAACACCGGGGAGCTGTTTTTT CASNTGNTGELFF
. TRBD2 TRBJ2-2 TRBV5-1 TGCGCCAGCAGCCCCCTAGCGGGATCGGACACCGGGGAGCTGTTTTTT CASSPLAGSDTGELFF
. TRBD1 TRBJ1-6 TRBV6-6 TGTGCCAGCAGTTACTCGGGACAGATTTCACCCCTCCACTTT CASSYSGQISPLHF
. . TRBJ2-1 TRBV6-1 TGTGCCAGCAGTGAGGCCGGGAATGAGCAGTTCTTC CASSEAGNEQFF
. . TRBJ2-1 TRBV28 TGTGCCAGCAGCCCCCTGGCGTGGGATGAGCAGTTCTTC CASSPLAWDEQFF
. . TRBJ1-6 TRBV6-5 TGTGCCAGCAAGGAGGAAGGGGCGGCCAATTCACCCCTCCACTTT CASKEEGAANSPLHF
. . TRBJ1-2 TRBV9 TGTGCCAGCAGCGTAGACTCAAAGTCGGGCTACACCTTC CASSVDSKSGYTF
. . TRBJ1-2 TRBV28 TGTGCCAGCACCCCCAGGTGGAGGAGTAGCTATGGCTACACCTTC CASTPRWRSSYGYTF
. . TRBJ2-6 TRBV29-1 TGCAGCGTCGCCGGGACTGCCCTCCACTCTGGGGCCAACGTCCTGACTTTC CSVAGTALHSGANVLTF
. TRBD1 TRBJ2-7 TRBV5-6 TGTGCCAGCAAAACTGACAGGGCTCTCTCCTACGAGCAGTACTTC CASKTDRALSYEQYF
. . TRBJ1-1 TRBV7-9 TGTGCCAGCAGCAAAGACACCCTTGGGGCCTTCTTT CASSKDTLGAFF
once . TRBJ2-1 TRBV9 TGTGCCAGCAGCGTACAGGGGCTCCGCGGGGAGCAGTTCTTC CASSVQGLRGEQFF
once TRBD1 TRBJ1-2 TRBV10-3 TGTGCCACCAGCGACAGGGGTGGTGGCTACACCTTC CATSDRGGGYTF
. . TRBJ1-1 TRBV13 TGTGCCAGCAGCTTATCAGCAATTGAAGAGGCTTTCTTT CASSLSAIEEAFF
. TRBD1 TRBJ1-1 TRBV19 TGTGCCTCCCAGGGGGGGCTGGGCACTGAAGCTTTCTTT CASQGGLGTEAFF
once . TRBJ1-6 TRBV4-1 TGCGCCAGCAGCCAAGCGGGGGACACCGGGGGGAATTCACCCCTCCACTTT CASSQAGDTGGNSPLHF
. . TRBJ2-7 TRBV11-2 TGTGCCAGCAGAAAACTCGGAGGGAGATACGAGCAGTACTTC CASRKLGGRYEQYF
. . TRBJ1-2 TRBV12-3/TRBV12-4 TGTGCCAGCAGCCGAGGGGATGGCTACACCTTC CASSRGDGYTF
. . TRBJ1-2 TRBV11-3 TGTGCCAGCAGCAACGGGGCGTATGGCTACACCTTC CASSNGAYGYTF
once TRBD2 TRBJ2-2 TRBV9 TGTGCCAGCAGCGTAGGTAGCGGGTTTAACACCGGGGAGCTGTTTTTT CASSVGSGFNTGELFF
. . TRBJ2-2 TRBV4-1 TGCGCCAGCAGCCTAACGATAGGGATAACCGGGGAGCTGTTTTTT CASSLTIGITGELFF
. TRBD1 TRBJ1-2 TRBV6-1 TGTGCCAGCAGCCACGGACAGGGCGGAAACTATGGCTACACCTTC CASSHGQGGNYGYTF
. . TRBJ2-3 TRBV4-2 TGTGCCAGCAGCCAAGGGGTATCTTTCACAGATACGCAGTATTTT CASSQGVSFTDTQYF
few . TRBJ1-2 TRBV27 TGTGCCAGCAGCCCGACAGGAGATGGCTACACCTTC CASSPTGDGYTF
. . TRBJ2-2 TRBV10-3 TGTGCCATCACAGCAGCAAACGGAGGAGGGGAGCTGTTTTTT CAITAANGGGELFF
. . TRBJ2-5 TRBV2 TGTGCCAGCAGGTCAAACCAAGAGACCCAGTACTTC CASRSNQETQYF
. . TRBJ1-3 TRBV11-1 TGTGCCAGCAGCTTAGAGCGGGGCATCTCTGGAAACACCATATATTTT CASSLERGISGNTIYF
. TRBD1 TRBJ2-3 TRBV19 TGTGCCAGTAGTCCTGCCGGGACAGGGGTCGGCGGTACGCAGTATTTT CASSPAGTGVGGTQYF
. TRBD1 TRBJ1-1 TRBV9 TGTGCCAGCAGCGTGGGACAGGCACTTCCCCAAGCTTTCTTT CASSVGQALPQAFF
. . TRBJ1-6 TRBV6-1 TGTGCCAGCAGTGAGATGGGAGTCTCTAATTCACCCCTCCACTTT CASSEMGVSNSPLHF
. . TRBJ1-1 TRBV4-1 TGCGCCAGCAGCCGAACAGGGAACACTGAAGCTTTCTTT CASSRTGNTEAFF
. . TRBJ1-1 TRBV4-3 TGCGCCAGCAGCCGGACATGGGCAGGTCGAGCTGAAGCTTTCTTT CASSRTWAGRAEAFF
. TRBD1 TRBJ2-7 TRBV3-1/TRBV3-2 TGTGCCAGCAGTCAGACAGGGCCCGAGCAGTACTTC CASSQTGPEQYF
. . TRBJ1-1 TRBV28 TGTGCCAGCAGGAGGGACATGAACACTGAAGCTTTCTTT CASRRDMNTEAFF
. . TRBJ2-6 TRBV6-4 TGTGCCAGCAGTGACTCAGCCCCTGGGGCCAACGTCCTGACTTTC CASSDSAPGANVLTF
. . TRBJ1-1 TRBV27 TGTGCCAGCAGTTTAGCCGGGGCCCTGTACACTGAAGCTTTCTTT CASSLAGALYTEAFF
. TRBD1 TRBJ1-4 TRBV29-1 TGCAGCGCTGAGACAGGGAGTGAGGAAAAACTGTTTTTT CSAETGSEEKLFF
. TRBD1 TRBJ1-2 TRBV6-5 TGTGCCAGCAGCCGGACAGGAACTAACTATGGCTACACCTTC CASSRTGTNYGYTF
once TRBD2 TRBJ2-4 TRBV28 TGTGCCAGCAGTGGTAGCGGGAGTGTAGCGGACATTCAGTACTTC CASSGSGSVADIQYF
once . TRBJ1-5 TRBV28 TGTGCCAGCTCGTTACAGGGTCAAAGCAATCAGCCCCAGCATTTT CASSLQGQSNQPQHF
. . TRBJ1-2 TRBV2 TGTGCCAGCAGCCCAGGCGGAACTAACTATGGCTACACCTTC CASSPGGTNYGYTF
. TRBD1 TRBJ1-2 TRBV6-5 TGTGCCAGCAGTTACGCTAACAGGGGTCTATATGGCTACACCTTC CASSYANRGLYGYTF
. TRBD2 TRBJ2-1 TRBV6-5 TGTGCCAGCAGTTACGGCGGGAGAGGGTACAATGAGCAGTTCTTC CASSYGGRGYNEQFF
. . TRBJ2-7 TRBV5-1 TGCGCCAGCAGACCTCGACAGCAGAGCTCCTACGAGCAGTACTTC CASRPRQQSSYEQYF
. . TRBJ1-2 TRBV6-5 TGTGCCAGCGTTTTTAATCGAGATAACTATGGCTACACCTTC CASVFNRDNYGYTF
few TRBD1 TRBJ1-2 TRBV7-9 TGTGCCAGCAGCCCGGGAGCGGGACAGGGGGGAGCTAACTATGGCTACACCTTC CASSPGAGQGGANYGYTF
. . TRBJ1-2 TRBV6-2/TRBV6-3 TGTGCCAGCAGTGAGTTGACGTCCCATAGACATGGCTACACCTTC CASSELTSHRHGYTF
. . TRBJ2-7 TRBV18 TGTGCCAGCTCACTGGCTAGAGACTACGAGCAGTACTTC CASSLARDYEQYF
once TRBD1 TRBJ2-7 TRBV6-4 TGTGCCAGCAGTTGGACAGGGGCCAGCTACGAGCAGTACTTC CASSWTGASYEQYF
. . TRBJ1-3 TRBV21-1 TGTGCCAGCAGCAAAGGGGCAGGAAACACCATATATTTT CASSKGAGNTIYF
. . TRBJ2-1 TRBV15 TGTGCCACCAGCAGGGACAGTCAAACCTACAATGAGCAGTTCTTC CATSRDSQTYNEQFF
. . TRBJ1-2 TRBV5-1 TGCGCCAGCAGCCGCATCGGGACTAACTATGGCTACACCTTC CASSRIGTNYGYTF
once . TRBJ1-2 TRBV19 TGTGCCAGTACTAAAAAAACCGGAAGCGGTGTCTTTATCTATGGCTACACCTTC CASTKKTGSGVFIYGYTF